This TCR beta chain was sequenced during a study of blood T cell repertoires in COVID-19. Study-level background: COVID-19 samples, acute and convalescent, were from the United States, Italy and Spain. T cells, B-cell-depleted T cells, or PBMCs provided the cDNA or gDNA that served as material.

How the authors handled the data: Reference gene primer amplification gave nucleated cell count estimates. Clones were read by immunoSEQ multiplex PCR, and TCRdb kept only the in-frame ones, dropping some. V and J calls and clone size are as listed in that table; D and trimming were resolved from the DNA. Counted here are under 150,000 clones, 88% occurring once; the ten biggest clones make up about 10%. The ends lost 6 bases at V and 3 bases at J; junction bases unmatched: 7. This CDR3 region has 14 residues. Germline-derived CDR1 and CDR2 are MNHEY and SMNVEV (reference sequence). The receptor was derived from a man aged 50 to 60 with active or convalescent COVID-19. The specimen sequenced was peripheral blood. The chain recombines TRBV27 with TRBJ2-7; 8 bases agree with TRBD1. The CDR3 is CASRRQGSVYEQYF. The CDR3, as DNA: TGTGCCAGCAGAAGACAGGGGTCGGTCTACGAGCAGTACTTC.